The subject of this entry is one T cell receptor beta chain. This clone was counted a single time. There is no known antigen for this receptor. No quality values exist for individual bases; no much larger clone is one base distant. Reading from cysteine to phenylalanine, the CDR3 counts 12 amino acids. CDR3 DNA is the only sequence kept; it has 36 bases, read in frame from the first base. V sheds 0 bases and J sheds 7 bases, leaving 7 bases between their ends. For CDR1 and CDR2, the germline V gene lists SGHRS and YFSETQ. The data were taken from a study of T cell clones after liver transplantation (dated by TCRdb to between 2017 and 2020). About the investigation overall: The samples were obtained from ITN030ST, a randomized trial that attempted immunosuppression withdrawal within 2 years after liver transplantation. Three of the eight recipients were HCV-positive; the others were transplanted for non-autoimmune, non-viral indications. As an antigen-independent comparator for the donor-reactive sequences, third party-reactive TCRbeta sequences from pre-transplant MLRs were identified as well. Of the 8 liver transplant recipients making up the studied cohort, 3 were classified as tolerant and 5 as non-tolerant. Subjects received no induction therapy and standard immunosuppression until randomization at 12-24 months post-transplant. After a pre-transplant mixed lymphocyte reaction, TCRbeta sequencing was used to pinpoint donor-reactive T cell clones, which were subsequently tracked in post-transplant blood. Blood samples were collected pre-transplant, pre-randomization before withdrawal, and post-randomization after either full withdrawal or failed withdrawal. Tolerance meant complete immunosuppression withdrawal for at least one year without liver enzymes rising beyond twice the upper limit of normal. The study at large found these results: Donor-reactive sequences declined more than third party-reactive ones, suggesting partial antigen-specific deletion unrelated to withdrawal success. Because allograft tissue specimens were not available, migration of donor-reactive T cells into the graft, rather than deletion, may have occurred. Low numbers of available donor cells limited the measurable donor-reactive repertoire in two subjects. When repertoire turnover was accounted for, significantly reduced detection of donor-reactive sequences was found in 7 of 8 subjects for CD4 and in 8 of 8 subjects for CD8. Circulating donor-reactive CD4 TCRbeta sequences fell significantly post-transplant in 5 of 8 subjects, irrespective of tolerance or HCV status. The conclusions were considered preliminary, being limited by small, heterogeneous patient numbers and non-standardized post-transplant time points.

Explained via the paper, the time point label denotes: pre-transplant. Thawed unstimulated PBMCs were stained for CD3, CD4 and CD8 and FACS-sorted into CD3+CD4+ and CD3+CD8+ populations. Randomization to immunosuppression withdrawal applied to every one of the 8 studied subjects. Genomic DNA was isolated with the Qiagen DNeasy Blood and Tissue Kit. Frozen genomic DNA underwent high-throughput TCRbeta CDR3 sequencing by immunoSEQ, including PCR amplification, mapping, bias correction and internal controls. The study's processing was this. Only productive rearrangements were retained, and each unique TCRbeta sequence was defined by its CDR3 nucleotide sequence together with its V and J gene. For classification of a sequence as donor-reactive, at least 5-fold expansion in CFSE-low cells relative to unstimulated pre-transplant cells and a frequency of at least 0.01% were required. Minimum frequency thresholds were set for each subject based on the unstimulated sample with the lowest template count, ensuring at least 90% detection power. Repertoire turnover was measured by Jensen-Shannon divergence between the top 1000 TCRbeta sequences post- and pre-transplant. Changes in detection of donor-reactive sequences were assessed with two-sided Fisher's exact tests. TCRdb stores this immuneACCESS table with in-frame sequences only. Part of the clones is absent; in the studies checked, under half of the shortfall reflects unresolved V genes, and no reason is known for the rest. V and J calls and clone size are as listed in that table; D and trimming were resolved from the DNA. The sample includes about 100,000 clones, with approximately 78% observed a single time. The ten largest clones capture approximately 0.99% of the sample.

The source of this sequence is a human donor who received a liver transplant. The V gene is TRBV5-1 and the J gene is TRBJ1-1, with no D gene named confidently. Sample: CD4+ T cells from blood, taken before liver transplant. The nucleotide sequence is given as TGCGCCAGCAGCTTGGTAGGCATTGAAGCTTTCTTT. This is translated as CASSLVGIEAFF.